These 21 T cell receptor beta chains were all obtained from the same sample, sequenced in a study of T cell responses to AZD1222 COVID-19 vaccine. Method: immunoSEQ multiplex PCR; TCRdb's copy keeps in-frame clones and lacks some. The sample contains more than 50,000 clones, roughly 89% of which appear only once. Sequencing used peripheral blood, obtained on day 0 of AZD1222 vaccination. The source is an adult in good health.

The chain links TRBV5-1 to TRBJ2-5; D possibly corresponds to TRBD2 (5 bases). There are 15 residues in the CDR3. Trimming shortened V by 1 base and J by 7 bases, and 17 bases separated the two germline ends. From germline, CDR1 is SGHRS and CDR2 YFSETQ. CDR3 nucleotide sequence: TGCGCCAGCAGCTTGTCATTGGTGGGCGCGGGGACCCAGTACTTC. It codes for CASSLSLVGAGTQYF.

This clone was found a few times. The chain recombines TRBV3-1 (or the pseudogene TRBV3-2) with TRBJ2-7; 9 positions match TRBD1. The CDR3 has 15 residues. Germline V CDR1 and CDR2: LGHDT, YNNKEL (reference sequence). The V and J ends lost 0 bases and 2 bases, in that order; junction bases with no gene match: 2. CDR3 DNA sequence: TGTGCCAGCAGCCAAGATCGGGACAGGGCCTACGAGCAGTACTTC. It translates to CASSQDRDRAYEQYF.

The chain uses TRBV4-1 and TRBJ1-2; D remains unclear. The CDR3 totals 12 residues. CDR1 is MGHRA, CDR2 YSYEKL, per germline. Trimming took 1 base from V and 5 from J, leaving 5 bases between them. CDR3 nucleotide sequence: TGCGCCAGCAGCCAAGCCCCTTATGGCTACACCTTC. This gives the protein CASSQAPYGYTF.

This sequence joins TRBV6-5 and TRBJ1-2, with TRBD1 matching 9 bases. The CDR3 runs to 14 residues. Per the germline V gene, CDR1 is MNHEY and CDR2 is SVGAGI. V lost 0 bases and J lost 7; bases outside the gene matches: 3. The CDR3 bases are TGTGCCAGCAGTTACTCGACGACAGGGGGTGGCTACACCTTC. This sequence encodes CASSYSTTGGGYTF.

This chain connects TRBV11-2 to TRBJ1-2; D possibly corresponds to TRBD1 (5 bases). This CDR3 is built from 12 residues. Trimming cost V 5 bases and J 8 bases, with 12 bases left between them. CDR1 is SGHAT, CDR2 FQNNGV, per germline. The CDR3 DNA reads TGTGCCAGCAGCCGGGACCTCCTCGGCTACACCTTC. It specifies CASSRDLLGYTF.

This chain links TRBV9 with TRBJ1-2, with D hard to call. CDR1 SGDLS and CDR2 YYNGEE come from the germline V gene. Trimming stripped 4 bases from V and 5 bases from J, with 12 bases between. The CDR3 totals 13 residues. CDR3 region: CASSLSSRYGYTF. CDR3 bases: TGTGCCAGCAGCCTTTCAAGTCGTTATGGCTACACCTTC.

The V gene is TRBV30, the J gene TRBJ2-7, with 13 bases lining up with TRBD2. V lost 2 bases to trimming and J lost 5 bases; unmatched junction nucleotides: 3. The CDR3 length is 14 residues. Germline V gene lookup returns CDR1 GTSNPN and CDR2 SVGIG (reference sequence). The CDR3: CAWSRLAGGNEQYF. CDR3 nucleotide sequence: TGTGCCTGGAGTAGACTAGCGGGGGGCAACGAGCAGTACTTC.

The chain links TRBV5-1 to TRBJ2-6; D is ambiguous. V shed 4 bases and J shed 0 bases, with 11 bases lying between them. The CDR3 totals 16 residues. CDR1 and CDR2 (germline): SGHRS, YFSETQ. CDR3 in amino acids: CASSPSTSSGANVLTF. The CDR3 bases are TGCGCCAGCAGCCCCTCCACAAGCTCTGGGGCCAACGTCCTGACTTTC.

The J gene is TRBJ1-2, the V gene TRBV12-3 or TRBV12-4; 9 bases map to TRBD1. The J segment lost 7 bases and the V segment lost 6 bases, leaving 3 bases of the junction unmatched. CDR3 length equals 12 residues. CDR3 loop: CASRGQGGGYTF. In DNA form, the CDR3 reads TGTGCCAGCAGGGGACAGGGCGGTGGCTACACCTTC.

This CDR3 reads CASSVAMTGGRGTEAFF. CDR3 in DNA: TGTGCCAGCAGCGTAGCCATGACAGGGGGCAGGGGCACTGAAGCTTTCTTT. The genes are TRBV9 and TRBJ1-1, with 10 bases aligning to TRBD1. Germline lookup yields CDR1 SGDLS and CDR2 YYNGEE. V lost 0 bases to trimming and J lost 4 bases; unmatched junction nucleotides: 9. The CDR3 runs 17 residues.

The V and J genes are TRBV2 and TRBJ2-1; possibly TRBD2 for D (6 bases). Trimming shortened V by 5 bases and J by 4 bases, and 9 bases separated the two germline ends. CDR3 length equals 13 residues. Germline V gene sequence: CDR1 SNHLY, CDR2 FYNNEI. The CDR3 DNA reads TGTGCCAGCAGTTACCGGGAGTACAATGAGCAGTTCTTC. Protein sequence: CASSYREYNEQFF.

This clone came up once. The CDR3 DNA reads TGTGCCAGCAGCAATGGGGGGGCAGGGCAGGTAGCGGGCTACACCTTC. This encodes CASSNGGAGQVAGYTF. The V call is TRBV5-4, the J call TRBJ1-2; TRBD1 is a possible D gene (6 bases). This CDR3 is built from 16 residues. CDR1 and CDR2 from the germline V gene are SGHNT and YYREEE (reference sequence). Trimming took 4 bases from V and 8 from J, leaving 24 bases between them.

The V and J genes are TRBV19 and TRBJ1-5; TRBD1 is a possible D gene (6 bases). The CDR3 sequence is 17 residues long. Deletions cut 5 bases from V and 3 bases from J, with 20 bases between. CDR1 LNHDA and CDR2 SQIVND come from the germline V gene (reference sequence). The DNA of the CDR3 is TGTGCCAGTAGTCCCCGGACAGAAGTCATTCCCAATCAGCCCCAGCATTTT. Protein: CASSPRTEVIPNQPQHF.

J is TRBJ2-7 and V is TRBV10-3; TRBD2 matches at 7 bases. The V and J ends lost 3 bases and 0 bases, in that order; junction bases with no gene match: 5. The CDR3 sequence is 15 residues long. Germline-derived CDR1 and CDR2 are ENHRY and SYGVKD. The DNA for the CDR3 is TGTGCCATCAGTGACCTAGCGGCTAGCTCCTACGAGCAGTACTTC. Encoded protein: CAISDLAASSYEQYF.

This chain joins TRBV7-8 and TRBJ2-5; D is ambiguous. This CDR3 is built from 13 residues. V lost 2 bases and J 3 bases, leaving 7 bases between the germline ends. From germline, CDR1 is SGHVS and CDR2 FQNEAQ. CDR3 nucleotides: TGTGCCAGCAGCTTATACTCAGAAGAGACCCAGTACTTC. It codes for CASSLYSEETQYF.

V usage is TRBV5-1 and J usage is TRBJ2-7; TRBD2 is a possible D gene (6 bases). Per germline, CDR1 SGHRS and CDR2 YFSETQ. CDR3 length: 15 amino acids. V gave up 0 bases and J gave up 2 bases, with 12 bases separating them. Here the CDR3 DNA reads TGCGCCAGCAGCTTGGAGGCCGGGGGAGCCTACGAGCAGTACTTC. Translating gives CASSLEAGGAYEQYF.

The gene calls are TRBV19 and TRBJ1-1; no clear D. Per germline, CDR1 LNHDA and CDR2 SQIVND (reference sequence). CDR3 length equals 11 residues. The V and J ends lost 7 bases and 5 bases respectively, with 8 bases between them. CDR3 nucleotide sequence: TGTGCCAGTACCCTACAGACTGAAGCTTTCTTT. This encodes CASTLQTEAFF.

The gene calls are TRBV5-1 and TRBJ2-3; D is possibly TRBD2 (6 bases). CDR3 length: 14 residues. Looked up from germline, CDR1 is SGHRS and CDR2 is YFSETQ. Deletions cut 6 bases from V and 6 bases from J, with 17 bases between. Here the CDR3 reads CASNPGLGDDTQYF. CDR3 coding DNA: TGCGCCAGCAACCCGGGACTGGGAGATGATACGCAGTATTTT.

J is TRBJ2-7 and V is TRBV19, with D perhaps being TRBD1 or TRBD2 (5 bases each). There are 13 residues in the CDR3. V was clipped by 9 bases and J by 7 bases, with 19 bases between them. The germline CDR1 and CDR2 sequences are LNHDA and SQIVND (reference sequence). The CDR3 loop is CASSGTLRREQYF. The CDR3 DNA reads as TGTGCCAGCTCCGGGACCTTGCGGCGGGAGCAGTACTTC.

The chain joins TRBV10-3 to TRBJ1-1; D possibly corresponds to TRBD1 (6 bases). This CDR3 is 13 amino acids long. The V and J ends lost 5 bases and 7 bases respectively, with 14 bases between them. Looked up from germline, CDR1 is ENHRY and CDR2 is SYGVKD. CDR3 residues: CAISLGQGDEAFF. The DNA of the CDR3 is TGTGCCATCAGTCTGGGACAAGGGGATGAAGCTTTCTTT.

This clone occurred a few times. CDR3: CASSLKQARGYTF. DNA for the CDR3: TGTGCCAGCAGCTTAAAACAGGCGCGGGGCTACACCTTC. This chain connects TRBV7-3 to TRBJ1-2; a weak D match, TRBD1 (5 bases). The germline V gene encodes CDR1 SGHTA and CDR2 FQGTGA. The CDR3 is 13 amino acids. V gave up 1 base and J gave up 8 bases, with 11 bases separating them.